Presented here are 3 T cell receptor beta chains from one specimen sequenced in a study of regulatory T cells in long-lasting Graves disease. As for time point: newly diagnosed GD, antithyroid drugs for less than 3 months. TCR sequences were obtained from RNA taken from PBMCs. Arm-PCR of CDR3 regions with iRepertoire HTBI primers generated TCR beta libraries. TCRdb re-analysed the multiplex PCR reads in MiXCR, keeping a single row per CDR3 protein. The sample includes a few hundred thousand distinct CDR3 sequences, 10% to 15% of them seen just once. In addition, the sample was reused for a study of T cells in Graves' hyperthyroidism and ophthalmopathy.

The specimen was peripheral blood mononuclear cells (PBMCs), collected at new diagnosis, from a patient treated with antithyroid drugs. The receptors derive from a woman younger than 30 with Graves disease.

There are a few counts of this clonotype. The chain uses TRBV30 and TRBJ2-7, with 9 bases that match TRBD2. J was trimmed by 3 bases and V by 0 bases; bases with no gene match: 6. The CDR3 extends over 15 amino acids. The germline CDR1 and CDR2 sequences are GTSNPN and SVGIG (reference sequence). In DNA form, the CDR3 reads TGTGCCTGGAGTGTACAGCGGGAGGACCTCTACGAGCAGTACGTC. Translation: CAWSVQREDLYEQYV.

This clonotype has just a few counts. The chain carries TRBV20-1 and TRBJ2-1, with 10 bases fitting TRBD1. V trimming: 4 bases; J trimming: 6 bases; junction bases outside the gene matches: 9. Germline CDR1 reads DFQATT; CDR2 reads SNEGSKA (reference sequence). The CDR3 totals 15 residues. The CDR3 DNA is TGCAGTGCTACGAGGGCGGGACAGGGGCCCAATGAGCAGTTCTTC. Encoded protein: CSATRAGQGPNEQFF.

This clonotype was seen only a few times. This rearrangement joins TRBV4-2 to TRBJ2-7; the D call may be TRBD1 or TRBD2 (5 bases each). Deletions cut 9 bases from V and 4 bases from J, with 19 bases between. The CDR3 has 14 residues. Germline V gene lookup returns CDR1 LGHNA and CDR2 YNFKEQ. The CDR3 sequence is CARGTAPLIYEQYV. The CDR3 DNA is TGTGCCAGAGGGACGGCGCCTTTAATATACGAGCAGTACGTC.